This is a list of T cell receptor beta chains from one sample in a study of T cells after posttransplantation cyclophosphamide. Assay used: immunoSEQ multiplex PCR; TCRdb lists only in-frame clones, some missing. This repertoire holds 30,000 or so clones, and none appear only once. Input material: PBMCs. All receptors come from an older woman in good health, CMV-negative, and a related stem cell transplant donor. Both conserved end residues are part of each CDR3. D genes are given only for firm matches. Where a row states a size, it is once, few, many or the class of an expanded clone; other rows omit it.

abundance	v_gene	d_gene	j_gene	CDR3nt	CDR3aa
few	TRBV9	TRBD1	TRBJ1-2	TGTGCCAGCAGCTTTACAGGGGCCATTGCTTATGGCTACACCTTC	CASSFTGAIAYGYTF
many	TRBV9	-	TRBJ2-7	TGTGCCAGCAGCGTGGGTCCCGGGACACCCATTAAGGGCTACGAGCAGTACTTC	CASSVGPGTPIKGYEQYF
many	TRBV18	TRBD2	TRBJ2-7	TGTGCCAGCTGCATGCTAGCGGGAGGATACGAGCAGTACTTC	CASCMLAGGYEQYF
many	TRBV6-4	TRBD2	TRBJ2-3	TGTGCCAGCAAAGGACTAGCGGGCAACCCCACAGATACGCAGTATTTT	CASKGLAGNPTDTQYF
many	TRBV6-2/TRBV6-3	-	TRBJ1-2	TGTGCCAGCTCGGACAGCTATGGCTACACCTTC	CASSDSYGYTF
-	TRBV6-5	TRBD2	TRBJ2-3	TGTGCCAGCAGTCACTTAGCGGGGGGCACAGATACGCAGTATTTT	CASSHLAGGTDTQYF
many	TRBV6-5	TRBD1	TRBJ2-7	TGTGCCAGCAGGTTTACAGGGGCCTCCTCCTACGAGCAGTACTTC	CASRFTGASSYEQYF
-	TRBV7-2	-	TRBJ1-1	TGTGCCAGCAGCCCCAGTCGGCGACTCATGAACACTGAAGCTTTCTTT	CASSPSRRLMNTEAFF
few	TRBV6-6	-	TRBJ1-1	TGTGCCAGCAGCCCGGGGGTAATGAACACTGAAGCTTTCTTT	CASSPGVMNTEAFF
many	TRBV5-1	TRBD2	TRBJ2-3	TGCGCCAGCAGCAAGGGACTAGCGGGAGGGGATACGCAGTATTTT	CASSKGLAGGDTQYF
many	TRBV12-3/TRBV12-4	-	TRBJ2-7	TGTGCCAGCAGTTTTTTACAGGGTTACGAGCAGTACTTC	CASSFLQGYEQYF
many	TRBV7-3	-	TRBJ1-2	TGTGCCAGCAACCTTACGCCGACGACAACCGGCTACACCTTC	CASNLTPTTTGYTF
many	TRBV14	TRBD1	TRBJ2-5	TGTGCCAGCAGCCGGGACAGGGCGCAGACCCAGTACTTC	CASSRDRAQTQYF
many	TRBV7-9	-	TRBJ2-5	TGTGCCAGCAGCAGAGGAGAGACCCAGTACTTC	CASSRGETQYF
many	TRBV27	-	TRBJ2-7	TGTGCCAGCGCCGTGGGGCATAGGCGTTACGAGCAGTACTTC	CASAVGHRRYEQYF
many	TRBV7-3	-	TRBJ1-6	TGTGCCAGCAGCTTAAGCGGGTATGATAATTCACCCCTCCACTTT	CASSLSGYDNSPLHF
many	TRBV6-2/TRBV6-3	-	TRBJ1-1	TGTGCCAGCAGTAGGGGCACTGAAGCTTTCTTT	CASSRGTEAFF
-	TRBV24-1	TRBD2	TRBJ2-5	TGTGCCACCAGTGGGACTAGCGGGGGTCAAGAGACCCAGTACTTC	CATSGTSGGQETQYF
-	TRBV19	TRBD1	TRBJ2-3	TGTGCCAGTCGGGACAGGGGCCCTAGTAACACAGATACGCAGTATTTT	CASRDRGPSNTDTQYF
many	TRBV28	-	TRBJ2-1	TGTGCCAGCAGTTTAAGTCGGAATGAGCAGTTCTTC	CASSLSRNEQFF
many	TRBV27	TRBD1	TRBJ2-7	TGTGCCAGCAGCTTACGGACAGGCTCCTACGAGCAGTACTTC	CASSLRTGSYEQYF
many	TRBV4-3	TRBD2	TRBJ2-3	TGCGCCAGCAGCCAAGAGACTAGCGGCACAGATACGCAGTATTTT	CASSQETSGTDTQYF
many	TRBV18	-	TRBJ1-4	TGTGCCAGCTCACCTTCACAGGGAAGCGCCCCAACTAATGAAAAACTGTTTTTT	CASSPSQGSAPTNEKLFF
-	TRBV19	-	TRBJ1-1	TGTGCCAGTTTTAATCGGGTGGCGTTGATGAACACTGAAGCTTTCTTT	CASFNRVALMNTEAFF
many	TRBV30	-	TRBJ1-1	TGTGCCTGGAGTGTGAGGGCTAAGGGGGACACTGAAGCTTTCTTT	CAWSVRAKGDTEAFF
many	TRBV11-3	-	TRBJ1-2	TGTGCAAGTCGCCTGGCGGGGGGCCTAGAGGGCTACACCTTC	CASRLAGGLEGYTF
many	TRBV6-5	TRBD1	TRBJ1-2	TGTGCCAGCAGCCCCTACAGGGGCAGGAATGGCTACACCTTC	CASSPYRGRNGYTF
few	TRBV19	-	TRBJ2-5	TGTGCCAGTAGTACCCCGGACAGCCAAGAGACCCAGTACTTC	CASSTPDSQETQYF
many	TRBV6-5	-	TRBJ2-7	TGTGCCAGCAGTTTTGGAGGGGTTCACGAGCAGTACTTC	CASSFGGVHEQYF
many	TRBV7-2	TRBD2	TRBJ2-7	TGTGCCAGCAGCTTAGTGACTAGCGGGGGTTACGAGCAGTACTTC	CASSLVTSGGYEQYF
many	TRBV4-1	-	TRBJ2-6	TGCGCCAGCAGCCAAGATGGGGCCTCTGGGGCCAACGTCCTGACTTTC	CASSQDGASGANVLTF
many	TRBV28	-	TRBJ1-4	TGTGCCAGCAGCCTAACGCCAGGGTTATTGGAAAAACTGTTTTTT	CASSLTPGLLEKLFF
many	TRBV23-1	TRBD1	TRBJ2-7	TGCGCCAGCGTCGGCAGACAGGGGGACGAGCAGTACTTC	CASVGRQGDEQYF
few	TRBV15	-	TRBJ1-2	TGTGCCACCAGCAGAGAAGTAGGGCCCAAGGGCTACACCTTC	CATSREVGPKGYTF
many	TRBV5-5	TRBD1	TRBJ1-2	TGTGCCAGCAGCGGCGGACAGGCCGACTATGGCTACACCTTC	CASSGGQADYGYTF
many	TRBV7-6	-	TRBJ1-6	TGTGCCAGCAGCCCCCAGGGAAACTATAATTCACCCCTCCACTTT	CASSPQGNYNSPLHF
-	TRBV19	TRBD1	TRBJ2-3	TGTGCCAGTAGTGGGTCAGGGGGCTGCACAGATACGCAGTATTTT	CASSGSGGCTDTQYF
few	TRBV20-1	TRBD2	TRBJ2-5	TGCAGTAAAAGCGGGGCAGAGACCCAGTACTTC	CSKSGAETQYF
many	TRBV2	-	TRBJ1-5	TGTGCCAGCAGTGAATACAGCTTCGGCAATCAGCCCCAGCATTTT	CASSEYSFGNQPQHF
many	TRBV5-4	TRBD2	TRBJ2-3	TGTGCCAGCAGCCGGGGACTAGCGGGGGTTACAGATACGCAGTATTTT	CASSRGLAGVTDTQYF
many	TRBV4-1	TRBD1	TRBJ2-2	TGCGCCAGCAGCCAAGAGGGGACAGTTGCCGGGGAGCTGTTTTTT	CASSQEGTVAGELFF
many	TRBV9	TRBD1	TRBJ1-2	TGTGCCAGCAGCCCCTCAACAGGGGACTATGGCTACACCTTC	CASSPSTGDYGYTF
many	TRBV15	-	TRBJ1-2	TGTGCCACCAGCAGAGCCCAGAGAGGGGACTATGGCTACACCTTC	CATSRAQRGDYGYTF
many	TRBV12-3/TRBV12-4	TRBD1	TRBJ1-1	TGTGCCAGCAGGGAGGGGGCAGGGAACACTGAAGCTTTCTTT	CASREGAGNTEAFF
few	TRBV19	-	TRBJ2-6	TGTGCCAGTAGTATAGAGGTGAGCGGGGCCAACGTCCTGACTTTC	CASSIEVSGANVLTF
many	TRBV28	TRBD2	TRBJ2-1	TGTGCCAGCTTAGATTGGGGACTACACTACAATGAGCAGTTCTTC	CASLDWGLHYNEQFF
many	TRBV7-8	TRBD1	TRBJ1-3	TGTGCCAGCAGCTTACTTCAGACAGGGTTCTCTGGAAACACCATATATTTT	CASSLLQTGFSGNTIYF
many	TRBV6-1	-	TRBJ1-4	TGTGCCAGCACCCTGGGGGGAATTGATGAAAAACTGTTTTTT	CASTLGGIDEKLFF
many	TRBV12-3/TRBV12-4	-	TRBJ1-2	TGTGCCAGCAGCTGGACAGACTATGGCTACACCTTC	CASSWTDYGYTF
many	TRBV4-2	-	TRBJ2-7	TGTGCCAGCAGCCCTCCAAACTTACACGAGCAGTACTTC	CASSPPNLHEQYF
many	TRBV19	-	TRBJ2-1	TGTGCCAGTAGTCTACTCTTGAATTCCTACAATGAGCAGTTCTTC	CASSLLLNSYNEQFF
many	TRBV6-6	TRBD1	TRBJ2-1	TGTGCCAGCAGTTCGGGACAGCGCTCCTACAATGAGCAGTTCTTC	CASSSGQRSYNEQFF